One sample yielded the 22 T cell receptor beta chains listed below, sequenced in a study of CD8+ T cells in alopecia areata. Noted treatment: oral pan-JAK inhibitor, 5-10 mg twice daily. In each case, RNA was isolated and then reverse transcribed into cDNA as the sequencing template. TCRdb's table, derived via immunoSEQ multiplex PCR, lists solely in-frame clones and lacks some. The sample lists around 200,000 clones, 58% occurring once. Sequences were derived from CD8+ T cells sorted from blood, sampled at week 24, from a patient treated with tofacitinib. The receptors shown here come from a human donor with alopecia areata.

The chain couples TRBV4-1 to TRBJ1-1; no clear D gene. Germline-derived CDR1 and CDR2 are MGHRA and YSYEKL. The V gene lost 4 bases and the J gene lost 7 bases, with 13 bases spanning the gap. The CDR3 spans 13 residues. The CDR3 DNA follows: TGCGCCAGCAGCCCAAGAGCGACGGGTGAAGCTTTCTTT. This codes for CASSPRATGEAFF.

This clone was detected a few times. The chain joins TRBV29-1 to TRBJ2-7; 7 nucleotides match TRBD1. The CDR3 has 14 amino acids. The germline V gene has CDR1 SQVTM and CDR2 ANQGSEA. J gave up 2 bases and V 4 bases, and 8 bases lay outside the gene matches. CDR3 region: CSVGRTGEPYEQYF. The CDR3 DNA follows: TGCAGCGTTGGGAGAACAGGGGAACCCTACGAGCAGTACTTC.

The gene calls are TRBV30 and TRBJ1-5; 9 bases map to TRBD1. CDR3 size: 15 residues. Losses at the gene ends were 5 bases for V and 1 base for J; bases not matched to a gene: 6. Per germline, CDR1 GTSNPN and CDR2 SVGIG (reference sequence). CDR3 amino acids: CAWETGGASNQPQHF. DNA for the CDR3: TGTGCCTGGGAAACAGGGGGCGCGAGCAATCAGCCCCAGCATTTT.

V is TRBV10-2 and J is TRBJ2-7, with D tentatively TRBD2 (5 bases). Trimming took 3 bases from V and 6 from J, leaving 9 bases between them. The CDR3 contains 12 residues. Germline CDR1 is WSHSY and CDR2 is SAAADI. CDR3 bases: TGCGCCAGCAGTGACCCTAGCATCGAGCAGTACTTC. Protein: CASSDPSIEQYF.

The rearrangement joins TRBV7-9 to TRBJ1-5; D is undetermined. Trimming shortened V by 1 base and J by 4 bases, and 11 bases separated the two germline ends. There are 15 residues in the CDR3. The germline gives CDR1 SEHNR, CDR2 FQNEAQ (reference sequence). As DNA, the CDR3 is TGTGCCAGCAGCTTAGGGAGTATTGGGAATCAGCCCCAGCATTTT. Amino acid sequence: CASSLGSIGNQPQHF.

This clone has more than one count but fewer than ten. The rearrangement uses TRBV5-1 and TRBJ1-2, with no clear D. V shed 0 bases and J shed 5 bases, with 23 bases lying between them. Germline V gene lookup returns CDR1 SGHRS and CDR2 YFSETQ. The CDR3 extends over 18 amino acids. The DNA for the CDR3 is TGCGCCAGCAGCTTGGACCTTTTAGGGCAGCCTAGGAGGTATGGCTACACCTTC. It translates to CASSLDLLGQPRRYGYTF.

On this clone: Its ends do not fully match the called genes, so a read error is possible. The V gene is TRBV13, the J gene TRBJ1-2; perhaps TRBD1 as D (5 bases). Per the germline V gene, CDR1 is PRHDT and CDR2 is FYEKMQ (reference sequence). The CDR3 extends over 12 amino acids. CDR3 nucleotides: TGTGCCAGCAGCTTAACGGAGACAGAGCCGAGGTTC. It is translated as CASSLTETEPRF.

This clone is a singleton in its sample. This rearrangement joins TRBV4-1 to TRBJ1-1, with TRBD1 matching over 11 bases. This CDR3 region has 14 residues. The ends lost 4 bases at V and 7 bases at J; junction bases unmatched: 5. Germline V lookup: CDR1 MGHRA, CDR2 YSYEKL. The CDR3 bases are TGCGCCAGCAGCCCCGGACAGGGGGCGGGTGAAGCTTTCTTT. This sequence encodes CASSPGQGAGEAFF.

The chain employs TRBV5-6 and TRBJ1-1; 7 bases map to TRBD1. Looked up from germline, CDR1 is SGHDT and CDR2 is YYEEEE. Losses at the gene ends were 2 bases for V and 6 bases for J; bases not matched to a gene: 10. The CDR3 is 15 residues long. DNA for the CDR3: TGTGCCAGCAGCTTTCCCACAGGGGAACGGGCTGAAGCTTTCTTT. It yields the protein CASSFPTGERAEAFF.

This clone was picked up a small number of times. V is TRBV15 and J is TRBJ2-4; 9 bases agree with TRBD1. Looked up from germline, CDR1 is LNHNV and CDR2 is YYDKDF (reference sequence). The CDR3 runs to 13 residues. Unmatched junction bases numbered 4, after V lost 6 bases and J lost 7 bases. The CDR3 DNA is TGTGCCACCAGTACAGGGGGCACGAACATTCAGTACTTC. Encoded protein: CATSTGGTNIQYF.

The rearrangement uses TRBV11-2 and TRBJ2-2; D unresolved. Germline CDR1 is SGHAT and CDR2 is FQNNGV. The CDR3 spans 12 residues. V was trimmed by 4 bases and J by 5 bases, leaving 5 bases between them. The CDR3 loop is CASSSLTGELFF. In DNA form, the CDR3 reads TGTGCCAGCAGCTCCCTTACCGGGGAGCTGTTTTTT.

V usage is TRBV6-5 and J usage is TRBJ2-5, with TRBD2 as a possible D gene (5 bases). This CDR3 spans 14 amino acids. Germline lookup yields CDR1 MNHEY and CDR2 SVGAGI. With 5 bases removed from V and 5 bases from J, the gap between germline ends came to 15 bases. CDR3 nucleotide sequence: TGTGCCAGCAGTGATGAGGGTGATTCGGAGACCCAGTACTTC. This codes for CASSDEGDSETQYF.

This CDR3 is CASSQWMGSTEAFF. As DNA, the CDR3 is TGCGCCAGCAGCCAATGGATGGGGAGCACTGAAGCTTTCTTT. This sequence joins TRBV4-1 and TRBJ1-1, with D unresolved. The V and J ends lost 2 bases and 4 bases respectively, with 11 bases between them. Germline CDR1 MGHRA, CDR2 YSYEKL. This CDR3 is built from 14 residues.

V and J are TRBV2 and TRBJ2-7; 8 positions agree with TRBD1. The CDR3 loop spans 13 amino acids. Germline trimming cut 4 bases from V and 5 bases from J; bases unmatched to any gene: 4. CDR1 is SNHLY and CDR2 is FYNNEI in the germline V gene. The CDR3 protein is CASSVWTGNEQYF. CDR3 sequence (DNA): TGTGCCAGCAGTGTATGGACAGGGAACGAGCAGTACTTC.

Written as DNA, the CDR3 is TGCGCCAGCAGCCAAGATGATTCGATGGTTTTCTCGGCGCGGGGCTACACCTTC. Translating it yields CASSQDDSMVFSARGYTF. J is TRBJ1-2 and V is TRBV4-1, with D hard to call. Trimming pared 0 bases from V and 8 bases from J, leaving 25 bases between. CDR3 length: 18 amino acids. Per germline, CDR1 MGHRA and CDR2 YSYEKL.

The chain links TRBV2 to TRBJ2-2; perhaps TRBD1 as D (5 bases). The V and J ends lost 1 base and 3 bases respectively, with 15 bases between them. The germline gives CDR1 SNHLY, CDR2 FYNNEI. There are 17 residues in the CDR3. CDR3 sequence reads: CASSEDGSGHDTGELFF. The CDR3 nucleotides are TGTGCCAGCAGTGAAGACGGGTCAGGGCACGACACCGGGGAGCTGTTTTTT.

The gene calls are TRBV27 and TRBJ2-1; the D is unclear. Germline V gene data show CDR1 as MNHEY and CDR2 as SMNVEV (reference sequence). The V and J ends lost 8 bases and 2 bases respectively, with 13 bases between them. This CDR3 region has 14 residues. The DNA of the CDR3 is TGTGCCAGCTCTAGGCGTGGAGCCTACAATGAGCAGTTCTTC. Protein product: CASSRRGAYNEQFF.

This clone was seen a few times. V is TRBV30 and J is TRBJ2-2; D ambiguous. The CDR3 is 14 amino acids. Per germline, CDR1 GTSNPN and CDR2 SVGIG (reference sequence). V lost 5 bases to trimming and J lost 0 bases, with 10 bases between them. Written as DNA, the CDR3 is TGTGCCTGGGTCCCAAGGGCGAACACCGGGGAGCTGTTTTTT. Translating gives CAWVPRANTGELFF.

J is TRBJ2-7 and V is TRBV13, with D possibly matching TRBD1 (6 bases). There are 13 residues in the CDR3. CDR1 and CDR2 (germline): PRHDT, FYEKMQ (reference sequence). V was clipped by 4 bases and J by 3 bases, with 10 bases between them. The CDR3 DNA reads as TGTGCCAGCAGCTCCGGACAGAGCTACGAGCAGTACTTC. Translated, it gives CASSSGQSYEQYF.

The chain couples TRBV29-1 to TRBJ2-2; D not certain. CDR3 length equals 13 residues. Germline V gene lookup returns CDR1 SQVTM and CDR2 ANQGSEA. Trimming cost V 4 bases and J 1 base, with 7 bases left between them. DNA for the CDR3: TGCAGCGTTGGGTTCGGGAACACCGGGGAGCTGTTTTTT. Its protein is CSVGFGNTGELFF.

This rearrangement joins TRBV4-2 to TRBJ2-3; the D gene could be TRBD1 or TRBD2 (5 bases each). Trimming cost V 1 base and J 5 bases, with 19 bases left between them. Germline V CDR1 and CDR2: LGHNA, YNFKEQ. The CDR3 contains 17 residues. The CDR3 sequence: CASSQVEGLPTGDTQYF. DNA for the CDR3: TGTGCCAGCAGCCAAGTAGAGGGGTTACCCACTGGAGATACGCAGTATTTT.

The V call is TRBV9, the J call TRBJ1-1; 7 bases align to TRBD1. The CDR3 is 14 residues long. The V gene's germline CDR1 is SGDLS and CDR2 YYNGEE. J gave up 5 bases and V 5 bases, and 9 bases lay outside the gene matches. The CDR3 is CASSHPGGGTEAFF. The CDR3 DNA is TGTGCCAGCAGTCATCCAGGGGGTGGGACTGAAGCTTTCTTT.